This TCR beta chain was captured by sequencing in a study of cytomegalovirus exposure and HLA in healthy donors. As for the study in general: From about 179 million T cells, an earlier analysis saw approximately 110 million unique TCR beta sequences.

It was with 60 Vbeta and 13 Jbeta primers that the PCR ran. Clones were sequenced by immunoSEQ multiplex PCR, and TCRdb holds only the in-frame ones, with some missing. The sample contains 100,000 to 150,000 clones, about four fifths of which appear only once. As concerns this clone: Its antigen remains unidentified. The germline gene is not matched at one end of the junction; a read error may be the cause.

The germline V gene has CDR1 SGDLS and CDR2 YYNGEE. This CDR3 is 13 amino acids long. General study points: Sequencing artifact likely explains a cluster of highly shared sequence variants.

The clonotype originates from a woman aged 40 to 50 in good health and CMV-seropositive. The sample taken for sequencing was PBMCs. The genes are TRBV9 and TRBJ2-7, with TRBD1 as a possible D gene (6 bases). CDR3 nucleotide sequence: TGTGCCAACAGCGTCATACAGGGACGCGAGCAGTACTTC. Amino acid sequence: CANSVIQGREQYF.